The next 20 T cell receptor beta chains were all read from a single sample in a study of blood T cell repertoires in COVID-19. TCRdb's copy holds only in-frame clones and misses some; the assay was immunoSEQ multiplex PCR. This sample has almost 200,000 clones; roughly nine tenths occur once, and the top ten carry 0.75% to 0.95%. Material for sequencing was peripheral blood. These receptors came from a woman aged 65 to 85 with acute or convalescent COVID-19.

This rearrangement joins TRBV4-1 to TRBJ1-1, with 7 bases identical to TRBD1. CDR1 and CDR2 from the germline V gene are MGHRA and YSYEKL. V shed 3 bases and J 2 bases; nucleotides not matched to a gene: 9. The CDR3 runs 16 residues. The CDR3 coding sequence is TGCGCCAGCAGCCAGGACCTCAGGGGGATAAACACTGAAGCTTTCTTT. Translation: CASSQDLRGINTEAFF.

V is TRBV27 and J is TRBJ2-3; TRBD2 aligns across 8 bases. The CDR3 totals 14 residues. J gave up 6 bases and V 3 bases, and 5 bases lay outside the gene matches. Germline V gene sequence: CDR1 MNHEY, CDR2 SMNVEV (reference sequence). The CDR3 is CASSFAGGRDTQYF. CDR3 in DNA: TGTGCCAGCAGTTTTGCGGGAGGTCGGGATACGCAGTATTTT.

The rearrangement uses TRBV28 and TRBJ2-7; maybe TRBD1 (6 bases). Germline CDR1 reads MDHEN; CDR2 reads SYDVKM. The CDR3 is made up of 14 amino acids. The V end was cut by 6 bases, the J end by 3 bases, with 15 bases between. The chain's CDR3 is CASSVFRGSYEQYF. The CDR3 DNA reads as TGTGCCAGCAGCGTCTTTAGGGGGAGCTACGAGCAGTACTTC.

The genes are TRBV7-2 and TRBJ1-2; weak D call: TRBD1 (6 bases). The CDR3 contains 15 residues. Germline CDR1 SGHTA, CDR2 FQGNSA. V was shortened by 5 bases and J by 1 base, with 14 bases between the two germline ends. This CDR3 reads CASSAQGNVNYGYTF. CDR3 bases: TGTGCCAGCAGCGCACAGGGAAATGTTAACTATGGCTACACCTTC.

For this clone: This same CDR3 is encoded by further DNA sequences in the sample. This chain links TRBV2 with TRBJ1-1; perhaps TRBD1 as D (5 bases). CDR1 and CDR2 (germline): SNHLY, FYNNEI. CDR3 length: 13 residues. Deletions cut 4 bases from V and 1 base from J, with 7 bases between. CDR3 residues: CASSGQGNTEAFF. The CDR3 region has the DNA TGTGCCAGCAGTGGCCAGGGGAACACTGAAGCTTTCTTT.

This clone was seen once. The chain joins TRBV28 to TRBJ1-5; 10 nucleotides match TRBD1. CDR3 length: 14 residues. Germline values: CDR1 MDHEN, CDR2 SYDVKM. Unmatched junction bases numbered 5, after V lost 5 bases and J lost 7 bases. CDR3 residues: CASSTDRGRQPQHF. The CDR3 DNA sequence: TGTGCCAGCAGTACGGACAGGGGGAGGCAGCCCCAGCATTTT.

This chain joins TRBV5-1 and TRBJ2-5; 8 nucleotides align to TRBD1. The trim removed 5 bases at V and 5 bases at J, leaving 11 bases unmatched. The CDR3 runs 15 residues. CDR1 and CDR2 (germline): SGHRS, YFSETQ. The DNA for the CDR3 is TGCGCCAGCAGTCCCGGGACAGGCTCTCCCGAGACCCAGTACTTC. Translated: CASSPGTGSPETQYF.

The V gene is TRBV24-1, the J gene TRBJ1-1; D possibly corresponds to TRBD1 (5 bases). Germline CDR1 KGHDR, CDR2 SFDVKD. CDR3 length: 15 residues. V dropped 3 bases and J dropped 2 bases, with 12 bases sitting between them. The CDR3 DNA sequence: TGTGCCACCAGTGATGCGGGGGACCCAAACACTGAAGCTTTCTTT. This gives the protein CATSDAGDPNTEAFF.

CDR3 DNA sequence: TGTGCCAGCAGCCAGAGCTGGGACACCGATAGCAATCAGCCCCAGCATTTT. Protein sequence: CASSQSWDTDSNQPQHF. J is TRBJ1-5 and V is TRBV21-1; the D call in the table, TRBD1, was not verified against the DNA. TRBV21-1 corresponds to a pseudogene. The CDR3 has 17 residues.

The CDR3 is CASRPGQTFYGYTF. The DNA of the CDR3 is TGTGCCAGTAGACCGGGACAGACATTTTATGGCTACACCTTC. This sequence joins TRBV19 and TRBJ1-2; 7 nucleotides match TRBD1. This CDR3 comprises 14 residues. Losses at the gene ends were 6 bases for V and 5 bases for J; bases not matched to a gene: 9. Looked up from germline, CDR1 is LNHDA and CDR2 is SQIVND (reference sequence).

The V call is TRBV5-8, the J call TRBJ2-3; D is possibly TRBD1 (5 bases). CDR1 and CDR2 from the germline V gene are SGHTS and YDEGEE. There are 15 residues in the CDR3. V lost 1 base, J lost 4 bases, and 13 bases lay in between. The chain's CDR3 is CASSLIGESSDTQYF. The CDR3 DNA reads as TGTGCCAGCAGCTTGATAGGGGAATCCTCAGATACGCAGTATTTT.

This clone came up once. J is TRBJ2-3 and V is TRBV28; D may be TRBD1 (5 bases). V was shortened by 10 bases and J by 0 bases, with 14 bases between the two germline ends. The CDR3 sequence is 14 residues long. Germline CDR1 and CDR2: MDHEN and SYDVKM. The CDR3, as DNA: TGTGCCATAACCCCCCGACAGAGCACAGATACGCAGTATTTT. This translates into CAITPRQSTDTQYF.

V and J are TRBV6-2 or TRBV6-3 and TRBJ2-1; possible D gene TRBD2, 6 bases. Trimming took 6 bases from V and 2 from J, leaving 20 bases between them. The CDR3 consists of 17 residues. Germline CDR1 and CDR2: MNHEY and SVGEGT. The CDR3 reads CASSPLGLTEPYNEQFF. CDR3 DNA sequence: TGTGCCAGCAGCCCCCTAGGACTAACCGAGCCCTACAATGAGCAGTTCTTC.

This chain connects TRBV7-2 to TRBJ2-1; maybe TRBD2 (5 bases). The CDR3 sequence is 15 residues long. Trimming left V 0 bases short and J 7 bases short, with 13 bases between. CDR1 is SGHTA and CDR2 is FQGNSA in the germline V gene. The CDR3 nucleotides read TGTGCCAGCAGCTTAGCCCTAGCTGGGAAGAATGAGCAGTTCTTC. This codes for CASSLALAGKNEQFF. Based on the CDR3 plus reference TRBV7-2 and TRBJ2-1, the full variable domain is GAGVSQSPSNKVTEKGKDVELRCDPISGHTALYWYRQSLGQGLEFLIYFQGNSAPDKSGLPSDRFSAERTGGSVSTLTIQRTQQEDSAVYLCASSLALAGKNEQFFGPGTRLTVL.

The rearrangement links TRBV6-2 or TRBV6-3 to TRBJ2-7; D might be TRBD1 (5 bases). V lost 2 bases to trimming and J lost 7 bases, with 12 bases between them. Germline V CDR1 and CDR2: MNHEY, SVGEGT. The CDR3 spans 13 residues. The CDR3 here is CASSYLAREEQYF. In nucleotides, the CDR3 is TGTGCCAGCAGTTACCTTGCCAGGGAAGAGCAGTACTTC.

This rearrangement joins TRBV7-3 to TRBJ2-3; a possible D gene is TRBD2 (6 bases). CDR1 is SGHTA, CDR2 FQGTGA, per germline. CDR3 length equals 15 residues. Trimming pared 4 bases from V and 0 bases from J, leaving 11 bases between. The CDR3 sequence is CASSSLAVSTDTQYF. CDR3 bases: TGTGCCAGCAGCTCTTTAGCGGTTAGCACAGATACGCAGTATTTT.

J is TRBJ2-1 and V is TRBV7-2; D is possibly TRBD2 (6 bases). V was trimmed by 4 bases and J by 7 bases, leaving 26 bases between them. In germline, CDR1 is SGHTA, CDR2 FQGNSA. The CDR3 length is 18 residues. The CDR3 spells CASSSGTDLGLRRNEQFF. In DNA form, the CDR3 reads TGTGCCAGCAGCTCCGGGACTGACTTGGGGTTGAGGCGGAATGAGCAGTTCTTC.

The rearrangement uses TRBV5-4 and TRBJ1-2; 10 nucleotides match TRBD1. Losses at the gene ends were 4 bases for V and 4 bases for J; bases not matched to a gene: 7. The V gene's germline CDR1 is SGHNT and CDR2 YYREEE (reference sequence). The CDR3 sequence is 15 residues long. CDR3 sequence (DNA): TGTGCCAGCAGCCGCTGGACAGGGGGAACCTATGGCTACACCTTC. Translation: CASSRWTGGTYGYTF.

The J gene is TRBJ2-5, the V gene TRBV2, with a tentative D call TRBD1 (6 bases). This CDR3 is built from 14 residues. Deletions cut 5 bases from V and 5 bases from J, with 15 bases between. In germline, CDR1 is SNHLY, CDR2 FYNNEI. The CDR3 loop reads CASSQTQGAETQYF. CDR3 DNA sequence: TGTGCCAGCAGTCAGACACAGGGAGCGGAGACCCAGTACTTC.

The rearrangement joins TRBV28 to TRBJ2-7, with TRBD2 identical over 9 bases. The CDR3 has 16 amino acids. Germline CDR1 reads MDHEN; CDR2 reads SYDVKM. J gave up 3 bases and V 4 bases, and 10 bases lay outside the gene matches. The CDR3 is CASSSYDSGGLYEQYF. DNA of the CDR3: TGTGCCAGCAGTTCTTATGATAGCGGGGGCCTCTACGAGCAGTACTTC.